This TCR beta chain was recovered during a study of Ad26.COV2.S vaccination and SARS-CoV-2 variants. Study-wide context: Each vaccinee took Ad26.COV2.S intramuscularly, once or twice 56 days apart. Study findings and constraints: Vaccine and placebo groups showed comparable non-spike TCR breadth.

This CDR3 contains 13 residues. Looked up from germline, CDR1 is SNHLY and CDR2 is FYNNEI. The V and J ends lost 7 bases and 9 bases respectively, with 16 bases between them. As for this clone: The antigen remains undetermined.

Treatment meaning: approximately 18 received Ad26.COV2.S at low or high dose, single or two shots; several received placebo; per-sample allocation not given. The investigators took samples on day 63 after the first vaccine or placebo injection. An 18-55-year-old adult in Boston served as donor. Method: immunoSEQ multiplex PCR; TCRdb's copy keeps in-frame clones and lacks some. This sample has fewer than 600,000 clones, with about 88% found just once. This specimen was peripheral blood, taken in a trial of Ad26.COV2.S vaccine versus placebo. This TCR came from a person aged 18-65 years who received the Ad26.COV2.S COVID-19 vaccine or a placebo. The chain is built from TRBV2 and TRBJ1-3, with D maybe TRBD1 (6 bases). The CDR3 sequence is CASILDRRATIYF. CDR3 bases: TGTGCCAGCATCTTGGACAGACGGGCCACCATATATTTT.